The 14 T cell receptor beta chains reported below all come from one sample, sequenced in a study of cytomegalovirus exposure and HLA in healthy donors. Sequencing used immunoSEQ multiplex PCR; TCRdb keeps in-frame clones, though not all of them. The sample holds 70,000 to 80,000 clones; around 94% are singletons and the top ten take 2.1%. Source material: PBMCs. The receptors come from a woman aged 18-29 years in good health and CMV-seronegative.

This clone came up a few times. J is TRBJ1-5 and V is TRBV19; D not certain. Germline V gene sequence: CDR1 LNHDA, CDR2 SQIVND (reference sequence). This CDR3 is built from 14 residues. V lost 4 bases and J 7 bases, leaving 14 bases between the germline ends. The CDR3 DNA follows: TGTGCCAGTAGTACCAGGAATCAAAAGCAGCCCCAGCATTTT. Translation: CASSTRNQKQPQHF.

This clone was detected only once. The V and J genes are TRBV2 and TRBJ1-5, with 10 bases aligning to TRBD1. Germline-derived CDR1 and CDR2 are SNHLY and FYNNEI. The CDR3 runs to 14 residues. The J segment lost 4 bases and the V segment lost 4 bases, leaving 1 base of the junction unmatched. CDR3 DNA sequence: TGTGCCAGCAGTGGACAGGGGGCGAATCAGCCCCAGCATTTT. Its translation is CASSGQGANQPQHF.

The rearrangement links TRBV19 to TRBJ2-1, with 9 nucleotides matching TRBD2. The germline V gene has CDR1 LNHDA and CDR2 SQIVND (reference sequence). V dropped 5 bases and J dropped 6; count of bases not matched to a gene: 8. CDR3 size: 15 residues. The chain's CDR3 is CASSGVAGEPNEQFF. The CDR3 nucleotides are TGTGCCAGTAGTGGAGTAGCGGGAGAACCCAATGAGCAGTTCTTC.

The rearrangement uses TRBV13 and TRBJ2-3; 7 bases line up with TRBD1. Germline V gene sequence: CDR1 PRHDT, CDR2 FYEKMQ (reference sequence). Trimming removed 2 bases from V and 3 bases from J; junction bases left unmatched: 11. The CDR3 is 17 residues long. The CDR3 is CASSLSGTAKRTDTQYF. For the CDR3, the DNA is TGTGCCAGCAGCTTATCTGGGACAGCAAAAAGGACAGATACGCAGTATTTT.

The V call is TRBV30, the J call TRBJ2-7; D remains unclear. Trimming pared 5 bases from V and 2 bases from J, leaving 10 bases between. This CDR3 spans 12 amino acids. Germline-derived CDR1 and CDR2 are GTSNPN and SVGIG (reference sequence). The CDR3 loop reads CAWGAGAYEQYF. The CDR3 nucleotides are TGTGCCTGGGGCGCTGGAGCCTACGAGCAGTACTTC.

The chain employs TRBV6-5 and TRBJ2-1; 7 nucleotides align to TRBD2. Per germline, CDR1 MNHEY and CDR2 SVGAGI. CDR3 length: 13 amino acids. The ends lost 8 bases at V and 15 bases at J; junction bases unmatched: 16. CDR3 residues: CASARGLSGFWFF. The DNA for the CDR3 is TGTGCCAGCGCCCGGGGACTATCGGGTTTTTGGTTCTTC.

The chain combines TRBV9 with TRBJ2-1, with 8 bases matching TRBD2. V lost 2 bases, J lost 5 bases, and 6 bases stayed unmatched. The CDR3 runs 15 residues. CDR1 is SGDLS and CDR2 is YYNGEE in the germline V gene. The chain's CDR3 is CASSVSGALHNEQFF. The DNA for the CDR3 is TGTGCCAGCAGCGTTAGCGGGGCCCTCCACAATGAGCAGTTCTTC.

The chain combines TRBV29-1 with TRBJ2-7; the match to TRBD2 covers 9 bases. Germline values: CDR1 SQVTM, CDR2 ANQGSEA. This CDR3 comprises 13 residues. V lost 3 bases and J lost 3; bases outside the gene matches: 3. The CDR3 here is CSVEVREGYEQYF. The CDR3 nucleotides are TGCAGCGTTGAGGTGCGGGAGGGCTACGAGCAGTACTTC.

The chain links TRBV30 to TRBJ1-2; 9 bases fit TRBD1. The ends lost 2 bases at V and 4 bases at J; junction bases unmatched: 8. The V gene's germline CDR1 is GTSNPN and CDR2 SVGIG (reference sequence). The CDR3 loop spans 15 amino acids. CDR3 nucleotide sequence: TGTGCCTGGAGTCTCCCGGGACAGGGCTTCTATGGCTACACCTTC. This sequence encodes CAWSLPGQGFYGYTF.

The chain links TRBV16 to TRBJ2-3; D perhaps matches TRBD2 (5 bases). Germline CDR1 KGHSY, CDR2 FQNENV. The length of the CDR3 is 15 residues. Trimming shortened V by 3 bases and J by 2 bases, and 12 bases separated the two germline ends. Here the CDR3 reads CASSHEGPLTDTQYF. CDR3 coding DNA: TGTGCCAGCAGCCACGAGGGCCCTCTCACAGATACGCAGTATTTT.

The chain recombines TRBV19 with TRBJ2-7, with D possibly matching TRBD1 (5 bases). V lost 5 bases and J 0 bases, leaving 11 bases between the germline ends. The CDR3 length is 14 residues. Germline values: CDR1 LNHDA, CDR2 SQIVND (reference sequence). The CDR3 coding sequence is TGTGCCAGTAGTTCACAGGTGAGCTCCTACGAGCAGTACTTC. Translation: CASSSQVSSYEQYF.

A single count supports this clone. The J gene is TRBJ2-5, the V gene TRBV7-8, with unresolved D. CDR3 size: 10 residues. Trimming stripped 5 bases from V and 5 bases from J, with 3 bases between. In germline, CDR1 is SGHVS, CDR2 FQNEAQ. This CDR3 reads CASSAETQYF. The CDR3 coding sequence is TGTGCCAGCAGCGCGGAGACCCAGTACTTC.

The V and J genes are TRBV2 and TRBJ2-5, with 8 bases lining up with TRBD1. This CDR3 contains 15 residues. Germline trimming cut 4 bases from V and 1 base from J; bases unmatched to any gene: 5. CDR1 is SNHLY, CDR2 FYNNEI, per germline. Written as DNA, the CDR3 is TGTGCCAGCAGTGTATTGGGACAGGCCCAAGAGACCCAGTACTTC. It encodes CASSVLGQAQETQYF.

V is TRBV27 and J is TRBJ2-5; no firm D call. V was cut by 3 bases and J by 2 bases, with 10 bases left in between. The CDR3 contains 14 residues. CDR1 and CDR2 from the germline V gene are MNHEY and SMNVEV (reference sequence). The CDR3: CASSFIGEQETQYF. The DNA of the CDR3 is TGTGCCAGCAGTTTTATCGGAGAACAAGAGACCCAGTACTTC.